This T cell receptor (beta chain) appears in the sequencing data of a study of blood T cell repertoires in COVID-19. Some clones are missing from TCRdb's copy, which holds only in-frame ones; the method was immunoSEQ multiplex PCR. The data hold some 300,000 clones, with roughly 89% observed a single time. Trimming removed 6 bases from V and 1 base from J; junction bases left unmatched: 13. This CDR3 has 18 residues. Germline V gives CDR1 MNHNY, CDR2 SVGAGI (reference sequence). In the 2 weeks before study entry, exposed participants met a COVID-19 case, which was PCR-confirmed or clinician-diagnosed.

Sample: PBMCs or T cells enriched from blood (not recorded which). This clonotype was obtained from a woman between 50 and 59 years old who had been exposed to COVID-19. The chain carries TRBV6-6 and TRBJ1-3; 9 bases match TRBD1. CDR3: CASSRQGGMSQSGNTIYF. CDR3 coding DNA: TGTGCCAGCAGCCGACAGGGGGGCATGAGTCAATCTGGAAACACCATATATTTT.